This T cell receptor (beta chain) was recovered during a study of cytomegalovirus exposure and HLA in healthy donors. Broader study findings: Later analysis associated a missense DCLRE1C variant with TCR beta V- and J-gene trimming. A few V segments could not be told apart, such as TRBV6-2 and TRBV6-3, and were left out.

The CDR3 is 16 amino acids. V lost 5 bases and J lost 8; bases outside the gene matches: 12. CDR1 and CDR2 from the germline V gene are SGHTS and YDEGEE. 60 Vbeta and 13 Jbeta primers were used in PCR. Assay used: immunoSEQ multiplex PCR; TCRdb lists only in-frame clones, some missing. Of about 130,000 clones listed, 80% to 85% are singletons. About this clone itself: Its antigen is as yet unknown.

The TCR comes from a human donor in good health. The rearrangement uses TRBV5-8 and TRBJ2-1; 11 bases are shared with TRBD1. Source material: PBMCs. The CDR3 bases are TGTGCCAGCAGTTCCATCGGACAGGGGGCGCATGATGAGCAGTTCTTC. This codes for CASSSIGQGAHDEQFF.